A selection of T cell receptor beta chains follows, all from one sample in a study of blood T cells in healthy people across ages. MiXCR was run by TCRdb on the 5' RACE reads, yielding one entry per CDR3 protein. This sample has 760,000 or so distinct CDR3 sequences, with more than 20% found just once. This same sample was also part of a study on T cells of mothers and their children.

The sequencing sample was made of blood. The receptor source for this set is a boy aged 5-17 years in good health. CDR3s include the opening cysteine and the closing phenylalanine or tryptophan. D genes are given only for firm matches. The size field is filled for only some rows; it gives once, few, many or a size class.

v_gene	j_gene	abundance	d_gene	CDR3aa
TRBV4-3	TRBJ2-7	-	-	CASSQDSQGSSYEQYF
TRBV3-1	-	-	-	CASSQDQSRGRYEQYF
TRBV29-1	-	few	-	CSVEEQAYEQYF
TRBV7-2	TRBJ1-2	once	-	CASSYRGASKVGGYTF
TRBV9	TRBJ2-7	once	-	CASSDTDGTYEQYF
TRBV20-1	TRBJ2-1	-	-	CSARELGRVNEQFF
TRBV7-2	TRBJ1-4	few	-	CASSPTGSATNEKLFF
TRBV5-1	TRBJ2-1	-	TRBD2	CASSSLTSGSRNEQFF
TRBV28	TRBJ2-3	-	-	CASSAIGDTQYF
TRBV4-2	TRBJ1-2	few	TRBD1	CASSQAGQGVGYTF
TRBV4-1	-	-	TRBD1	CASSQTSGQGEYEQYF
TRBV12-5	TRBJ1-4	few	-	CASGLVRRPGGEKLFF
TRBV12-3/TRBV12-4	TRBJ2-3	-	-	CASSFYATSLSDTQYF
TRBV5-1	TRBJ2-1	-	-	CASSLGQSQGEQFF
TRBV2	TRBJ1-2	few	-	CAIPGRLYGYTF
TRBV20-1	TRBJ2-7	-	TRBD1	CSVRYDRGSYEQYF
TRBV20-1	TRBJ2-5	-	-	CSARRRVEETQYF
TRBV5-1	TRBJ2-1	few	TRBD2	CASSLASLAGGEDVSYNEQFF
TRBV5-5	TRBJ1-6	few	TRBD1	CASSRTPGQGNSPLHF
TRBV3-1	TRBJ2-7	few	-	CASRNSREQYF
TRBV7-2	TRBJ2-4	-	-	CASSLSQLNAKNIQYF
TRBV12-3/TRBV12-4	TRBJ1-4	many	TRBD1	CASSPGQGNEKLFF
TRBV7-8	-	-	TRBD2	CASSLAAAGVNEQYF
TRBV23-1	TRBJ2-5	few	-	CASSQFELGAQETQYF
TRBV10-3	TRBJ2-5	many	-	CAIQDRLQETQYF
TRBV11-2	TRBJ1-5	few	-	CASSDAAGPQHF
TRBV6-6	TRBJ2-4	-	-	CASRSGEQNIQYF
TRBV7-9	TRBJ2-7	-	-	CASSPTGSGGQYF